The text below deals with one T cell receptor beta chain. What it binds is not known. The sample comes from a study of blood T cells in healthy people across ages. Overall study findings and caveats: Diversity was higher, and naive CD4+ cells more numerous, in long-lived donors than in aged donors. Strong correlation was found linking TCR beta diversity to naive T cell percentage.

The V gene's germline CDR1 is SQVTM and CDR2 ANQGSEA. The CDR3 totals 14 residues. V lost 6 bases to trimming and J lost 6 bases; unmatched junction nucleotides: 12. The use of a sample-barcoded 5' primer and a J-beta primer mix characterized a second PCR of roughly 7 to 11 cycles. TCRdb independently ran MiXCR on the 5' RACE reads; one entry per CDR3 protein. This sample yields about 1,400,000 distinct CDR3 sequences, of which around 55% are seen a single time; more than 6% belongs to the top ten. The rearrangement uses TRBV29-1 and TRBJ2-7, with 9 positions matching TRBD1. The TCR sequence derives from a man aged 18 to 35 in good health. Input material: blood. The CDR3 coding sequence is TGCAGCGTCGAAAAATCCGGGACAGGGACCGAGCAGTACTTC. Its protein product is CSVEKSGTGTEQYF.